Each of the 2 T cell receptor beta chains below was sequenced from the same sample in a study of T cell responses to AZD1222 COVID-19 vaccine. Produced via immunoSEQ multiplex PCR; TCRdb's table is partial and in-frame only. The table includes around 160,000 clones, approximately 88% detected once. This specimen consisted of peripheral blood, obtained on day 0 of AZD1222 vaccination. The receptor source for this set is an adult in good health.

The V gene is TRBV28, the J gene TRBJ2-7; no definite D call. The CDR3 has 13 amino acids. V was clipped by 3 bases and J by 3 bases, with 9 bases between them. In germline, CDR1 is MDHEN, CDR2 SYDVKM. The DNA for the CDR3 is TGTGCCAGCAGTTTGCAAGTCCACTACGAGCAGTACTTC. Its translation: CASSLQVHYEQYF.

In this sample, this clone turned up a few times. The CDR3 DNA follows: TGTGCCTGGAGTGAGAGGGGCGAGCAGTACTTC. It encodes CAWSERGEQYF. The rearrangement links TRBV30 to TRBJ2-7; D may be TRBD1 or TRBD2 (5 bases each). The CDR3 has 11 amino acids. Germline assignment: CDR1 GTSNPN and CDR2 SVGIG (reference sequence). V gave up 1 base and J gave up 6 bases, with 7 bases separating them.